A single T cell receptor beta chain is shown here with its context. Its antigen remains unknown. The data derive from a study of cytomegalovirus exposure and HLA in healthy donors. Study observations and caveats: Immune exposure data for these donors was limited to CMV serostatus. In a later analysis, specific HLA alleles were associated with about 18,000 TCR beta sequences at a 0.05 false discovery rate. As was reported, the HLA-A and HLA-B alleles of most subjects were accurately predicted from TCR beta sequences.

Researchers ran the PCR with 60 Vbeta and 13 Jbeta primers. Assay: immunoSEQ multiplex PCR; the TCRdb copy retains only in-frame clones and omits some. The sample contains about 190,000 clones, roughly 80% of which appear only once. The CDR3 is made up of 15 amino acids. The germline V gene encodes CDR1 SGHNT and CDR2 YENEEA. Trimming removed 5 bases from V and 0 bases from J, with 12 bases in between. The TCR originated in a woman between 25 and 40 years old in good health and CMV-seropositive. V gene TRBV11-3 combines with J gene TRBJ2-3; TRBD2 is a possible D gene (6 bases). Sequencing input: PBMCs. CDR3: CASSLRGTSTDTQYF. The CDR3 DNA follows: TGTGCCAGCAGCCTGCGTGGGACTAGCACAGATACGCAGTATTTT.